This T cell receptor beta chain is drawn from a study of T cells in Graves' hyperthyroidism and ophthalmopathy. Worth noting for this clonotype: The antigen remains unidentified.

Study outcomes and limitations: Separation of ophthalmopathy from stable hyperthyroidism was achieved by a 13 V-J model. Most expanded thyroid clonotypes above 0.001 also appeared in blood.

The germline V and J ends were trimmed by 8 bases and 10 bases, with 21 bases remaining between them. CDR1 is MDHEN, CDR2 SYDVKM, per germline. This CDR3 is 14 amino acids long. Amplified regions were TCR beta CDR3 sequences from RNA transcripts. The study used the HTBI primer set for a first-round RT-PCR of the TCR CDR3. TCRdb ran MiXCR on the multiplex PCR reads and lists one entry per CDR3 protein. The sample holds roughly 530,000 distinct CDR3 sequences; approximately 17% are singletons and the top ten take roughly 15%. Sequences were obtained from blood. The chain links TRBV28 to TRBJ2-1; D may be TRBD1 (7 bases). The sequence was obtained from a woman between 18 and 30 years old with Graves' ophthalmopathy. CDR3 DNA sequence: TGTGCCAGCGCGTTTGGTGGAGGGGGCAGGGAGCAGTTCTTC. Protein product: CASAFGGGGREQFF.